The 28 T cell receptor beta chains reported below all come from one sample, sequenced in a study of blood T cell repertoires in COVID-19. Generated by immunoSEQ multiplex PCR, the TCRdb table keeps only in-frame clones and is missing some. This repertoire shows under 200,000 clones, around 85% found once; its top ten account for around 0.93%. Sequencing used peripheral blood. The receptor source for this set is a man aged 60 to 69 with COVID-19, enrolled during active disease.

The CDR3: CASGRDSRSGNTIYF. The CDR3 nucleotides read TGTGCCAGCGGAAGGGACAGTCGCTCTGGAAACACCATATATTTT. The chain recombines TRBV2 with TRBJ1-3; 7 bases map to TRBD1. CDR1 is SNHLY, CDR2 FYNNEI, per germline. Trimming took 8 bases from V and 0 from J; bases not matched to a gene: 7. CDR3 length: 15 residues.

The genes are TRBV28 and TRBJ2-1; 9 bases map to TRBD2. CDR3 size: 17 residues. Germline CDR1 MDHEN, CDR2 SYDVKM. J lost 5 bases, V lost 7 bases, and 15 bases had no gene match. The CDR3 region is CASTVPRGGGRNNEQFF. DNA of the CDR3: TGTGCCAGCACCGTACCCCGCGGGGGGGGGAGGAACAATGAGCAGTTCTTC.

This sequence joins TRBV19 and TRBJ2-7; 12 bases line up with TRBD1. Germline V lookup: CDR1 LNHDA, CDR2 SQIVND (reference sequence). The CDR3 has 14 residues. V lost 4 bases, J lost 7 bases, and 5 bases stayed unmatched. CDR3 residues: CASSNRDRGHEQYF. CDR3 bases: TGTGCCAGTAGTAACCGGGACAGGGGGCATGAGCAGTACTTC.

The genes are TRBV6-5 and TRBJ1-3; the D gene is possibly TRBD1 (5 bases). CDR1 and CDR2 from the germline V gene are MNHEY and SVGAGI. The V gene lost 7 bases and the J gene lost 0 bases, with 7 bases spanning the gap. The CDR3 is made up of 13 amino acids. The CDR3 sequence is CASKTDSGNTIYF. The CDR3 region has the DNA TGTGCCAGCAAGACAGACTCTGGAAACACCATATATTTT.

On this clone: The junction departs from the called germline gene at one end, perhaps through a read error. The genes are TRBV11-2 and TRBJ1-1; TRBD1 matches at 10 bases. The germline gives CDR1 SGHAT, CDR2 FQNNGV. The CDR3 is made up of 13 amino acids. CDR3 bases: TGTGCCAGCAGGTTAGGGACAGGGGTACGAGCTTTCTTT. Its translation is CASRLGTGVRAFF.

This chain links TRBV11-2 with TRBJ1-2; possibly TRBD1 for D (6 bases). Germline V CDR1 and CDR2: SGHAT, FQNNGV. Trimming removed 3 bases from V and 7 bases from J, with 12 bases in between. This CDR3 is 13 amino acids long. CDR3 sequence: CASSFGGTGGYTF. DNA of the CDR3: TGTGCCAGCAGCTTTGGGGGCACGGGTGGCTACACCTTC.

This chain links TRBV4-3 with TRBJ1-5; D unresolved. Trimming cost V 0 bases and J 7 bases, with 13 bases left between them. The CDR3 covers 15 residues. Germline CDR1 reads LGHNA; CDR2 reads YSLEER. The CDR3 is CASSQETHRSQPQHF. CDR3 in DNA: TGCGCCAGCAGCCAAGAAACCCATAGGAGCCAGCCCCAGCATTTT.

This clone was seen a handful of times. The chain joins TRBV5-6 to TRBJ1-6; D not resolved. Germline assignment: CDR1 SGHDT and CDR2 YYEEEE. This CDR3 has 16 amino acids. The V end lost 4 bases, the J end lost 0 bases, and 11 bases lay between the germline ends. The CDR3 spells CASSPRGSSYNSPLHF. For the CDR3, the DNA is TGTGCCAGCAGCCCAAGAGGGAGCTCCTATAATTCACCCCTCCACTTT. Combining the CDR3 with reference TRBV5-6 and TRBJ1-6 gives the whole variable domain DAGVTQSPTHLIKTRGQQVTLRCSPKSGHDTVSWYQQALGQGPQFIFQYYEEEERQRGNFPDRFSGHQFPNYSSELNVNALLLGDSALYLCASSPRGSSYNSPLHFGNGTRLTVT.

The chain carries TRBV19 and TRBJ2-5; TRBD2 aligns across 9 bases. The germline CDR1 and CDR2 sequences are LNHDA and SQIVND (reference sequence). Germline trimming cut 7 bases from V and 0 bases from J; bases unmatched to any gene: 6. This CDR3 spans 15 amino acids. CDR3 residues: CASKSTSGYQETQYF. The CDR3, as DNA: TGTGCCAGTAAATCCACTAGCGGGTACCAAGAGACCCAGTACTTC.

The chain joins TRBV7-2 to TRBJ1-1; D gene unclear. V was clipped by 5 bases and J by 1 base, with 8 bases between them. The CDR3 runs 13 residues. In germline, CDR1 is SGHTA, CDR2 FQGNSA. The CDR3 spells CASSTRGNTEAFF. The CDR3 DNA reads TGTGCCAGCAGCACCCGGGGGAACACTGAAGCTTTCTTT.

The chain combines TRBV2 with TRBJ2-2; D possibly corresponds to TRBD1 (5 bases). Germline CDR1 is SNHLY and CDR2 is FYNNEI. Deletions cut 6 bases from V and 3 bases from J, with 20 bases between. The CDR3 has 17 residues. The CDR3 reads CASRTEDRGDHTGELFF. The DNA of the CDR3 is TGTGCCAGCAGGACAGAGGACCGAGGTGATCACACCGGGGAGCTGTTTTTT.

The rearrangement joins TRBV7-2 to TRBJ1-1; D not resolved. The ends were cut back, 6 bases at V and 1 base at J, with 9 bases in the middle. Looked up from germline, CDR1 is SGHTA and CDR2 is FQGNSA. This CDR3 region has 13 residues. The CDR3: CASSSQKNTEAFF. The CDR3 coding sequence is TGTGCCAGCAGTTCACAGAAGAACACTGAAGCTTTCTTT.

The chain couples TRBV5-4 to TRBJ1-2; D not resolved. This CDR3 comprises 15 residues. Germline CDR1 and CDR2: SGHNT and YYREEE (reference sequence). V was clipped by 4 bases and J by 3 bases, with 16 bases between them. CDR3 bases: TGTGCCAGCAGCGTTTTTATGAGGGCACACTATGGCTACACCTTC. As protein: CASSVFMRAHYGYTF.

The rearrangement joins TRBV6-2 or TRBV6-3 to TRBJ1-3; no definite D call. There are 14 residues in the CDR3. V lost 4 bases and J lost 0, with 7 bases in between. From germline, CDR1 is MNHEY and CDR2 SVGEGT. For the CDR3, the DNA is TGTGCCAGCAGTTCCCCGAGCTCTGGAAACACCATATATTTT. It translates to CASSSPSSGNTIYF.

Worth noting for this clone: The same CDR3 also results from other DNA sequences found in this sample. The gene calls are TRBV5-4 and TRBJ2-2; 7 bases are shared with TRBD2. CDR3 length equals 15 residues. The germline CDR1 and CDR2 sequences are SGHNT and YYREEE (reference sequence). The ends lost 0 bases at V and 3 bases at J; junction bases unmatched: 2. The DNA for the CDR3 is TGTGCCAGCAGCTTGGTAGGGAGGGACACCGGGGAGCTGTTTTTT. Protein sequence: CASSLVGRDTGELFF. Filled out from reference TRBV5-4 and TRBJ2-2, the complete variable domain reads ETGVTQSPTHLIKTRGQQVTLRCSSQSGHNTVSWYQQALGQGPQFIFQYYREEENGRGNFPPRFSGLQFPNYSSELNVNALELDDSALYLCASSLVGRDTGELFFGEGSRLTVL.

This clone has a single count. The chain combines TRBV4-1 with TRBJ2-5; 7 bases are shared with TRBD2. The CDR3 runs 16 residues. Trimming took 0 bases from V and 2 from J; bases not matched to a gene: 6. Germline assignment: CDR1 MGHRA and CDR2 YSYEKL. The CDR3 loop is CASSQEPPSGQETQYF. In DNA, the CDR3 is TGCGCCAGCAGCCAAGAGCCTCCTAGCGGACAAGAGACCCAGTACTTC.

The V and J genes are TRBV18 and TRBJ2-1; TRBD2 matches 10 bases. V shed 3 bases, J shed 6 bases, and the junction held 14 bases outside the gene matches. The CDR3 runs 18 residues. The germline gives CDR1 KGHSH, CDR2 LQKENI. CDR3 in DNA: TGTGCCAGCTCACCGCCTTCCCGGCTAGCGGGAGTTGTCAATGAGCAGTTCTTC. This translates into CASSPPSRLAGVVNEQFF.

Here the CDR3 DNA reads TGTGCCAGTAGTTATGACAGGGGGAACTATGGCTACACCTTC. This sequence encodes CASSYDRGNYGYTF. This chain links TRBV19 with TRBJ1-2; 9 bases align to TRBD1. CDR1 is LNHDA, CDR2 SQIVND, per germline (reference sequence). The CDR3 extends over 14 amino acids. J lost 2 bases, V lost 5 bases, and 3 bases had no gene match.

The chain has TRBV2 and TRBJ2-7; D may be TRBD1 (6 bases). V was shortened by 6 bases and J by 0 bases, with 21 bases between the two germline ends. CDR3 length: 17 residues. CDR1 and CDR2 from the germline V gene are SNHLY and FYNNEI. CDR3: CASRAPSTGTRSYEQYF. The CDR3 nucleotides are TGTGCCAGCAGGGCACCTTCTACAGGGACCCGCTCCTACGAGCAGTACTTC.

The chain employs TRBV6-4 and TRBJ2-1, with 10 nucleotides matching TRBD2. The CDR3 consists of 15 residues. J lost 9 bases, V lost 7 bases, and 12 bases had no gene match. The germline V gene has CDR1 MRHNA and CDR2 SNTAGT. CDR3 amino acids: CASTFEASGRGEQFF. CDR3 coding DNA: TGTGCCAGCACTTTTGAGGCTAGCGGGAGAGGTGAGCAGTTCTTC.

The chain uses TRBV9 and TRBJ2-3; D is perhaps TRBD1 (6 bases). This CDR3 spans 14 amino acids. Germline CDR1 is SGDLS and CDR2 is YYNGEE. Trimming cost V 4 bases and J 2 bases, with 11 bases left between them. CDR3 bases: TGTGCCAGCAGCCTCAGGACAGTCACAGATACGCAGTATTTT. It encodes CASSLRTVTDTQYF.

The V call is TRBV6-2 or TRBV6-3, the J call TRBJ2-3; the D is unclear. Looked up from germline, CDR1 is MNHEY and CDR2 is SVGEGT. The V and J ends lost 2 bases and 1 base respectively, with 4 bases between them. This CDR3 is built from 13 residues. CDR3 amino acids: CASSYTGTDTQYF. DNA for the CDR3: TGTGCCAGCAGTTACACGGGCACAGATACGCAGTATTTT.

The rearrangement joins TRBV19 to TRBJ1-1; perhaps TRBD1 as D (5 bases). From germline, CDR1 is LNHDA and CDR2 SQIVND (reference sequence). The CDR3 spans 14 residues. V shed 3 bases and J shed 5 bases, with 13 bases lying between them. CDR3 sequence: CASSITRGNTEAFF. The CDR3 DNA reads as TGTGCCAGTAGTATTACAAGGGGTAATACTGAAGCTTTCTTT.

The gene calls are TRBV6-5 and TRBJ1-4; a possible D gene is TRBD1 (6 bases). V was shortened by 4 bases and J by 4 bases, with 10 bases between the two germline ends. The CDR3 consists of 14 residues. Per germline, CDR1 MNHEY and CDR2 SVGAGI. CDR3 DNA: TGTGCCAGCAGTTCCGGACAGATTAATGAAAAACTGTTTTTT. Protein: CASSSGQINEKLFF.

This clone appeared once. CDR3 amino acids: CASSLSSFGTEAFF. DNA for the CDR3: TGTGCCAGCAGTTTATCGAGTTTTGGCACTGAAGCTTTCTTT. The chain joins TRBV27 to TRBJ1-1; D gene unclear. This CDR3 is 14 amino acids long. Germline-derived CDR1 and CDR2 are MNHEY and SMNVEV (reference sequence). The V and J ends lost 0 bases and 4 bases respectively, with 9 bases between them.

This clone is a singleton in its sample. The chain uses TRBV15 and TRBJ1-3; 10 positions agree with TRBD1. Germline trimming cut 9 bases from V and 3 bases from J; bases unmatched to any gene: 8. Germline CDR1 and CDR2: LNHNV and YYDKDF (reference sequence). This CDR3 contains 15 residues. CDR3 nucleotides: TGTGCCACTGAGGACAGGGGGATTTTTGGAAACACCATATATTTT. It translates to CATEDRGIFGNTIYF.

The chain joins TRBV7-9 to TRBJ1-5; D is unresolved. Trimming stripped 5 bases from V and 1 base from J, with 6 bases between. This CDR3 has 13 amino acids. Germline values: CDR1 SEHNR, CDR2 FQNEAQ (reference sequence). Here the CDR3 reads CASSVQSNQPQHF. The CDR3 DNA reads as TGTGCCAGCAGCGTACAAAGCAATCAGCCCCAGCATTTT.

V gene TRBV6-1 combines with J gene TRBJ1-2; TRBD1 matches at 9 bases. V shed 3 bases and J 4 bases; nucleotides not matched to a gene: 3. The CDR3 loop spans 14 amino acids. Germline CDR1 MNHNS, CDR2 SASEGT. The CDR3 protein is CASSDPGQGYGYTF. Written as DNA, the CDR3 is TGTGCCAGCAGTGATCCGGGACAGGGCTATGGCTACACCTTC.